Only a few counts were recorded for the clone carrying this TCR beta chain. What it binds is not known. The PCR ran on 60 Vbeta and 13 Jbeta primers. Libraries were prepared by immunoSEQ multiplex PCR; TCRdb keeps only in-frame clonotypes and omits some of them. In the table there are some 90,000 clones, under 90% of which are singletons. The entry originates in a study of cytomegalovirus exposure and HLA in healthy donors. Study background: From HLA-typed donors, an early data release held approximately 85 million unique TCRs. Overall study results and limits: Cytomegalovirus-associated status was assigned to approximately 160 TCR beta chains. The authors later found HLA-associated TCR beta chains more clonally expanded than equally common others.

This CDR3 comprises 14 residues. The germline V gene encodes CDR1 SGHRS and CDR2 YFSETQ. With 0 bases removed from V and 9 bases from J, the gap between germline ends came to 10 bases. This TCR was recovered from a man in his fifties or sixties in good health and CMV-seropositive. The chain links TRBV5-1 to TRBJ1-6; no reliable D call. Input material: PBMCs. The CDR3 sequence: CASSLGAGGSPLHF. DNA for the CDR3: TGCGCCAGCAGCTTGGGCGCAGGTGGTTCACCCCTCCACTTT.